These 24 T cell receptor beta chains were sequenced from one sample in a study of T cell changes during pregnancy in multiple sclerosis. Produced via immunoSEQ multiplex PCR; TCRdb's table is partial and in-frame only. The sample records around 40,000 clones, 91% being singletons. The sample consisted of CD4+ T cells from peripheral blood mononuclear cells, taken before pregnancy. These receptors were collected from a female donor with multiple sclerosis, enrolled in a pregnancy study.

This clone is a singleton in its sample. V usage is TRBV5-6 and J usage is TRBJ1-5; TRBD1 matches 7 bases. The CDR3 runs to 15 residues. V was pared by 3 bases and J by 3 bases, with 6 bases of the junction left unmatched. Germline V lookup: CDR1 SGHDT, CDR2 YYEEEE. CDR3 amino acids: CASSSTGVLNQPQHF. The DNA for the CDR3 is TGTGCCAGCAGCTCCACAGGGGTGCTCAATCAGCCCCAGCATTTT. Based on the CDR3 plus reference TRBV5-6 and TRBJ1-5, the full variable domain is DAGVTQSPTHLIKTRGQQVTLRCSPKSGHDTVSWYQQALGQGPQFIFQYYEEEERQRGNFPDRFSGHQFPNYSSELNVNALLLGDSALYLCASSSTGVLNQPQHFGDGTRLSIL.

The chain uses TRBV10-2 and TRBJ1-1; TRBD1 might be the D (6 bases). Germline V gene sequence: CDR1 WSHSY, CDR2 SAAADI. V lost 3 bases, J lost 10 bases, and 15 bases lay in between. The CDR3 spans 13 residues. The chain's CDR3 is CASSDPTGRRAFF. CDR3 DNA sequence: TGCGCCAGCAGTGACCCGACAGGTCGGCGAGCTTTCTTT.

This clone showed up just once. This chain uses TRBV5-8 with TRBJ1-2; TRBD1 is a possible D gene (6 bases). The CDR3 totals 19 residues. In germline, CDR1 is SGHTS, CDR2 YDEGEE. V dropped 2 bases and J dropped 6 bases, with 29 bases sitting between them. The CDR3 region is CASSLRPGKFSDRDNGYTF. The CDR3, as DNA: TGTGCCAGCAGCTTACGCCCCGGGAAGTTCTCAGACCGGGACAATGGCTACACCTTC.

The chain has TRBV30 and TRBJ2-1; weak D call: TRBD1 (5 bases). CDR1 GTSNPN and CDR2 SVGIG come from the germline V gene (reference sequence). This CDR3 is 12 amino acids long. The germline V and J ends were trimmed by 2 bases and 10 bases, with 12 bases remaining between them. CDR3 nucleotides: TGTGCCTGGAGTACGACAGAAGCCGAGCAGTTCTTC. It specifies CAWSTTEAEQFF.

This chain links TRBV28 with TRBJ2-7; 9 bases line up with TRBD1. The ends lost 4 bases at V and 4 bases at J; junction bases unmatched: 11. The CDR3 runs to 16 residues. Germline V gene sequence: CDR1 MDHEN, CDR2 SYDVKM. CDR3 region: CASSSIYRGRMYEQYF. The DNA of the CDR3 is TGTGCCAGCAGTTCCATCTACAGGGGGCGAATGTACGAGCAGTACTTC.

The J gene is TRBJ2-7, the V gene TRBV6-1, with 7 bases fitting TRBD1. CDR1 and CDR2 from the germline V gene are MNHNS and SASEGT. The J segment lost 6 bases and the V segment lost 7 bases, leaving 6 bases of the junction unmatched. The length of the CDR3 is 12 residues. The CDR3: CASTKQGLEQYF. Written as DNA, the CDR3 is TGTGCCAGCACTAAACAGGGGCTCGAGCAGTACTTC.

The V gene is TRBV6-5, the J gene TRBJ1-5, with TRBD1 matching 7 bases. Per the germline V gene, CDR1 is MNHEY and CDR2 is SVGAGI. This CDR3 comprises 14 residues. Germline trimming cut 5 bases from V and 6 bases from J; bases unmatched to any gene: 7. The CDR3 region is CASSPDRVGQPQHF. The CDR3 region has the DNA TGTGCCAGCAGTCCCGACAGGGTGGGTCAGCCCCAGCATTTT.

The chain employs TRBV9 and TRBJ2-5; 9 bases fit TRBD1. The J segment lost 5 bases and the V segment lost 0 bases, leaving 5 bases of the junction unmatched. Looked up from germline, CDR1 is SGDLS and CDR2 is YYNGEE. The CDR3 extends over 15 amino acids. As DNA, the CDR3 is TGTGCCAGCAGCGTAGAGGACAGGGGAGGGGAGACCCAGTACTTC. Protein product: CASSVEDRGGETQYF.

This clone was recorded a few times. The chain combines TRBV7-6 with TRBJ2-1, with 9 bases that match TRBD2. CDR1 and CDR2 (germline): SGHVS, FNYEAQ. This CDR3 comprises 15 residues. V gave up 2 bases and J gave up 10 bases; unmatched junction bases: 9. The chain's CDR3 is CASSLLTSGSREQFF. The CDR3 DNA reads as TGTGCCAGCAGCTTATTGACTAGCGGCTCCAGGGAGCAGTTCTTC.

This chain connects TRBV14 to TRBJ1-6; the D is unclear. The CDR3 has 15 amino acids. Trimming removed 0 bases from V and 9 bases from J, with 12 bases in between. Per the germline V gene, CDR1 is SGHDN and CDR2 is FVKESK. The CDR3 loop is CASSQDPGLRSPLHF. DNA for the CDR3: TGTGCCAGCAGCCAAGACCCCGGTCTGCGTTCACCCCTCCACTTT.

The chain recombines TRBV19 with TRBJ1-1, with D perhaps matching TRBD1 (6 bases). This CDR3 spans 16 amino acids. Germline CDR1 reads LNHDA; CDR2 reads SQIVND (reference sequence). Deletions cut 10 bases from V and 4 bases from J, with 25 bases between. CDR3 region: CATKWAGAQTGTEAFF. DNA of the CDR3: TGTGCCACCAAATGGGCGGGGGCCCAAACGGGCACTGAAGCTTTCTTT.

This clone came up once. V gene TRBV6-6 combines with J gene TRBJ2-5; TRBD2 matches at 7 bases. Trimming at V came to 6 bases and at J to 1 base, leaving 2 bases not matched to a gene. Per germline, CDR1 MNHNY and CDR2 SVGAGI (reference sequence). The CDR3 runs 13 residues. CDR3 amino acids: CASSWGGQETQYF. The DNA of the CDR3 is TGTGCCAGCAGCTGGGGGGGCCAAGAGACCCAGTACTTC.

The V call is TRBV20-1, the J call TRBJ1-2; D uncertain. The V gene lost 2 bases and the J gene lost 8 bases, with 3 bases spanning the gap. Germline loops: CDR1 DFQATT, CDR2 SNEGSKA (reference sequence). The CDR3 runs 9 residues. The CDR3 spells CSARLGYTF. CDR3 in DNA: TGCAGTGCTAGACTGGGCTACACCTTC.

The chain couples TRBV18 to TRBJ2-5; the match to TRBD1 covers 8 bases. The CDR3 is 15 residues long. Germline V gene sequence: CDR1 KGHSH, CDR2 LQKENI. Trimming at V came to 1 base and at J to 7 bases, leaving 8 bases not matched to a gene. CDR3 protein: CASSPLGQGLGTQYF. CDR3 sequence (DNA): TGTGCCAGCTCACCACTAGGACAGGGCCTGGGGACCCAGTACTTC.

The rearrangement uses TRBV2 and TRBJ1-1; TRBD1 matches 7 bases. This CDR3 has 14 residues. V was pared by 1 base and J by 4 bases, with 3 bases of the junction left unmatched. Germline V CDR1 and CDR2: SNHLY, FYNNEI. CDR3 sequence: CASSEDRGPTEAFF. CDR3 nucleotides: TGTGCCAGCAGTGAAGACAGGGGACCCACTGAAGCTTTCTTT.

The V call is TRBV7-9, the J call TRBJ1-2; the D gene is possibly TRBD1 (5 bases). CDR1 SEHNR and CDR2 FQNEAQ come from the germline V gene (reference sequence). The CDR3 is made up of 14 amino acids. Trimming removed 3 bases at V and 8 bases at J, with 16 bases between. The CDR3 nucleotides are TGTGCCAGCAGCTTGGACAATCCTCAGTCGGGCTACACCTTC. Translating gives CASSLDNPQSGYTF.

This clone was observed a handful of times. This chain links TRBV7-9 with TRBJ2-5; D is possibly TRBD2 (6 bases). CDR3 size: 16 residues. V was shortened by 5 bases and J by 4 bases, with 20 bases between the two germline ends. The germline gives CDR1 SEHNR, CDR2 FQNEAQ (reference sequence). The CDR3 here is CASSPPAAGLAETQYF. Here the CDR3 DNA reads TGTGCCAGCAGCCCCCCGGCGGCGGGGTTGGCAGAGACCCAGTACTTC.

This clone was observed a single time. V usage is TRBV7-2 and J usage is TRBJ1-1, with 7 nucleotides matching TRBD1. V shed 3 bases and J 1 base; nucleotides not matched to a gene: 2. In germline, CDR1 is SGHTA, CDR2 FQGNSA. The CDR3 sequence is 14 residues long. CDR3 coding DNA: TGTGCCAGCAGCTTGGGGACAGCGAACACTGAAGCTTTCTTT. It yields the protein CASSLGTANTEAFF.

In its sample, this clone was seen a few times. CDR3 nucleotides: TGTGCCAGCAGCCCGACGGAGGCCTCCAACTATGGCTACACCTTC. Translated: CASSPTEASNYGYTF. The chain uses TRBV7-2 and TRBJ1-2; D is ambiguous. The V gene's germline CDR1 is SGHTA and CDR2 FQGNSA. CDR3 length: 15 residues. Trimming cost V 5 bases and J 2 bases, with 15 bases left between them.

This clone showed up just once. The V call is TRBV19, the J call TRBJ2-5, with 9 bases fitting TRBD1. The CDR3 runs 15 residues. With 5 bases clipped from V and 2 bases from J, the junction kept 6 bases outside the gene matches. CDR1 LNHDA and CDR2 SQIVND come from the germline V gene (reference sequence). The CDR3 reads CASSVDRGGQETQYF. The CDR3 DNA sequence: TGTGCCAGTAGTGTCGACAGGGGGGGACAAGAGACCCAGTACTTC.

The chain couples TRBV5-4 to TRBJ2-5; 11 bases are a match to TRBD2. Germline CDR1 reads SGHNT; CDR2 reads YYREEE (reference sequence). This CDR3 comprises 15 residues. V trimming: 0 bases; J trimming: 3 bases; junction bases outside the gene matches: 1. CDR3 amino acids: CASSLGLAGKETQYF. The CDR3 region has the DNA TGTGCCAGCAGCTTGGGACTAGCGGGGAAAGAGACCCAGTACTTC.

The V gene is TRBV7-2, the J gene TRBJ1-6, with TRBD1 matching 10 bases. The length of the CDR3 is 15 residues. Germline V CDR1 and CDR2: SGHTA, FQGNSA. Trimming at V came to 1 base and at J to 10 bases, leaving 4 bases not matched to a gene. The CDR3 DNA follows: TGTGCCAGCAGCTTAGGACAGGGGGCGAAATCACCCCTCCACTTT. Its translation is CASSLGQGAKSPLHF. The variable domain in full, completed from reference TRBV7-2 and TRBJ1-6, reads GAGVSQSPSNKVTEKGKDVELRCDPISGHTALYWYRQSLGQGLEFLIYFQGNSAPDKSGLPSDRFSAERTGGSVSTLTIQRTQQEDSAVYLCASSLGQGAKSPLHFGNGTRLTVT.

This rearrangement joins TRBV5-4 to TRBJ2-7; D unclear. The CDR3 has 15 amino acids. The germline V gene encodes CDR1 SGHNT and CDR2 YYREEE (reference sequence). V was shortened by 2 bases and J by 1 base, with 13 bases between the two germline ends. The CDR3 DNA reads as TGTGCCAGCAGCTTTGGCCAAAGAGGATCCTACGAGCAGTACTTC. It yields the protein CASSFGQRGSYEQYF.

This chain uses TRBV5-4 with TRBJ2-1; D possibly corresponds to TRBD1 (6 bases). Germline lookup yields CDR1 SGHNT and CDR2 YYREEE (reference sequence). The CDR3 extends over 15 amino acids. V was cut by 0 bases and J by 7 bases, with 14 bases left in between. In DNA, the CDR3 is TGTGCCAGCAGCTTGGTAGGGATTCAGGGGAATGAGCAGTTCTTC. Translated, it gives CASSLVGIQGNEQFF.